Below, 5 T cell receptor beta chains from the same sample are listed, as sequenced in a study of T cells in narcolepsy. Using immunoSEQ multiplex PCR, the repertoire was profiled, and TCRdb retains in-frame clones only, with some absent. The table has some 30,000 clones, roughly 87% seen once. The sample was CD45RA- memory CD4+ T cells from PBMCs. Receptors were obtained from a human donor with narcolepsy.

Notes on this clone: The junction differs from germline at one of its ends, possibly a read error. This chain uses TRBV7-2 with TRBJ1-1; no definite D call. Germline-derived CDR1 and CDR2 are SGHTA and FQGNSA. CDR3 size: 15 residues. CDR3 protein: CAGSLAESRTDEAFF. The CDR3 region has the DNA TGTGCCGGCAGCTTAGCGGAAAGCAGGACTGATGAAGCTTTCTTT. The full variable domain, its missing parts supplied by reference TRBV7-2 and TRBJ1-1, is GAGVSQSPSNKVTEKGKDVELRCDPISGHTALYWYRQSLGQGLEFLIYFQGNSAPDKSGLPSDRFSAERTGGSVSTLTIQRTQQEDSAVYLCAGSLAESRTDEAFFGQGTRLTVV.

This sequence joins TRBV19 and TRBJ1-1, with 8 nucleotides matching TRBD1. V lost 5 bases to trimming and J lost 6 bases; unmatched junction nucleotides: 14. The germline gives CDR1 LNHDA, CDR2 SQIVND (reference sequence). The CDR3 consists of 16 residues. CDR3 amino acids: CASSDRQGRLGPEAFF. CDR3 nucleotide sequence: TGTGCCAGTAGTGACCGACAGGGGCGCTTGGGTCCTGAAGCTTTCTTT.

The rearrangement links TRBV29-1 to TRBJ1-2; the D gene is possibly TRBD1 (5 bases). This CDR3 is 10 amino acids long. Trimming removed 4 bases from V and 8 bases from J, with 8 bases in between. Germline CDR1 and CDR2: SQVTM and ANQGSEA. The CDR3 DNA is TGCAGCGTTGGGGGCGGAGGCTACACCTTC. Translation: CSVGGGGYTF. Looking up the rest from reference TRBV29-1 and TRBJ1-2 gives the full variable domain: SAVISQKPSRDICQRGTSLTIQCQVDSQVTMMFWYRQQPGQSLTLIATANQGSEATYESGFVIDKFPISRPNLTFSTLTVSNMSPEDSSIYLCSVGGGGYTFGSGTRLTVV.

This clone showed up just a few times. The gene calls are TRBV19 and TRBJ2-7; no definite D call. V was cut by 6 bases and J by 2 bases, with 14 bases left in between. CDR3 length: 14 amino acids. Germline V gives CDR1 LNHDA, CDR2 SQIVND (reference sequence). The CDR3, as DNA: TGTGCCAGTAGCCCCAAGATGGTTACCTACGAGCAGTACTTC. Translating it yields CASSPKMVTYEQYF.

The chain uses TRBV6-6 and TRBJ2-3, with D unresolved. CDR1 and CDR2 from the germline V gene are MNHNY and SVGAGI (reference sequence). V lost 6 bases and J lost 4, with 8 bases in between. This CDR3 has 12 amino acids. Here the CDR3 DNA reads TGTGCCAGCAGACAGAGTGCAGATACGCAGTATTTT. Protein sequence: CASRQSADTQYF.